This T cell receptor (beta chain) is drawn from a study of lymphopenia after photon versus proton radiotherapy. Findings and caveats of the study: In patients who died, overall survival fell as post-nadir TCR diversity dropped more. Oligoclonal CD8+ Temra expansion after nadir drove photon patients' diversity drop. Under photons, naive T cells and diversity fell while effector/memory populations rose.

The table came from immunoSEQ multiplex PCR; TCRdb's copy has only in-frame clones and leaves some out. The repertoire holds 70,000 or so clones, with approximately 91% as singletons. On this clone: Its antigen is currently unknown.

Sample: peripheral blood, taken from a patient treated with photon-based radiotherapy. The receptor was derived from a woman aged 70-85 years with pancreatic cancer.

The CDR3 DNA reads as TGCGCCAGCAGCCAAGATGTGAGAGGGACTCGCTCCTACGAGCAGTACTTC. It translates to CASSQDVRGTRSYEQYF. This chain links TRBV4-3 with TRBJ2-7; D perhaps matches TRBD2 (6 bases). The germline V gene encodes CDR1 LGHNA and CDR2 YSLEER. Trimming stripped 0 bases from V and 0 bases from J, with 15 bases between. CDR3 length: 17 residues.